This T cell receptor beta chain was captured in a study of response to subunit inactivated influenza vaccine. Looked up from germline, CDR1 is MDHEN and CDR2 is SYDVKM. Deletions cut 5 bases from V and 8 bases from J, with 16 bases between. This CDR3 is 14 amino acids long. MiXCR, run by TCRdb on the RT-PCR reads, gives a single entry per CDR3 protein. The sample has 650,000 to 800,000 distinct CDR3 sequences, about 15% seen once. This clonotype was seen at least ten times. The receptor comes from a man in his fifties who received an inactivated influenza vaccine. Specimen: PBMCs from blood, collected 14 to 15 days before vaccination. The gene calls are TRBV28 and TRBJ2-4, with D perhaps being TRBD1 or TRBD2 (6 bases each). The CDR3 sequence is CASSTLNREDIQYF. CDR3 sequence (DNA): TGTGCCAGCAGTACCCTTAACAGGGAGGACATTCAGTACTTC.